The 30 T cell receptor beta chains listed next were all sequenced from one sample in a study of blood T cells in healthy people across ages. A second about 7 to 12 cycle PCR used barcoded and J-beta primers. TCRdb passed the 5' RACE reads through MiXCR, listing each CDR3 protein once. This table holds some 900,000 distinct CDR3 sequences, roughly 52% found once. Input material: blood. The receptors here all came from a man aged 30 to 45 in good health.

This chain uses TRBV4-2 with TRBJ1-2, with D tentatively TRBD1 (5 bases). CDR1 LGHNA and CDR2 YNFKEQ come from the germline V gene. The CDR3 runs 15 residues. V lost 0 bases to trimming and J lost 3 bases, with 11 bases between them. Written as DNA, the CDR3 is TGTGCCAGCAGCCAAGATGACGACAGCTACTATGGCTACACCTTC. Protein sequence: CASSQDDDSYYGYTF.

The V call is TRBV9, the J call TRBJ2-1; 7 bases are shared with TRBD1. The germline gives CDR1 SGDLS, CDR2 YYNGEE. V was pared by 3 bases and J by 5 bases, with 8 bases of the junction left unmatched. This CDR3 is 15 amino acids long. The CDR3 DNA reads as TGTGCCAGCAGCGCCCCGGGACAGTCAAACAATGAGCAGTTCTTC. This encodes CASSAPGQSNNEQFF.

CDR3 in DNA: TGTGCCAGCAGCCAAGACGGCACGGGGAGAGCGACCCAGTACTTC. This encodes CASSQDGTGRATQYF. The chain has TRBV3-1 and TRBJ2-5; perhaps TRBD2 as D (5 bases). The CDR3 runs 15 residues. V was cut by 0 bases and J by 7 bases, with 15 bases left in between. Germline-derived CDR1 and CDR2 are LGHDT and YNNKEL (reference sequence).

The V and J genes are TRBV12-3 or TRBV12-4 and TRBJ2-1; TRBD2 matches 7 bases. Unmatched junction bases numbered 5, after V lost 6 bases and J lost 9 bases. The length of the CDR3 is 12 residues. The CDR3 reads CASSRDYLEQFF. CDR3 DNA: TGTGCCAGCAGCAGGGACTATCTTGAGCAGTTCTTC.

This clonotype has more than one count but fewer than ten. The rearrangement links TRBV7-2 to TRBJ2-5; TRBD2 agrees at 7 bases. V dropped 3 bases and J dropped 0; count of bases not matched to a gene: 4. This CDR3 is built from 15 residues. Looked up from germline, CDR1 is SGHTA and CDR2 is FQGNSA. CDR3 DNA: TGTGCCAGCAGCTTCCAGCGGGGCTACCAAGAGACCCAGTACTTC. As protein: CASSFQRGYQETQYF.

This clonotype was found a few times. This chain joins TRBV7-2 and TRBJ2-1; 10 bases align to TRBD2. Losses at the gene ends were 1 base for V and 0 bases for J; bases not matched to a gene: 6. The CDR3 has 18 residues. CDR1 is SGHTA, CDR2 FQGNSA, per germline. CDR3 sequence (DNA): TGTGCCAGCAGCTTAGGGCTAGCGGGGGTGTTCTCCTACAATGAGCAGTTCTTC. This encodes CASSLGLAGVFSYNEQFF.

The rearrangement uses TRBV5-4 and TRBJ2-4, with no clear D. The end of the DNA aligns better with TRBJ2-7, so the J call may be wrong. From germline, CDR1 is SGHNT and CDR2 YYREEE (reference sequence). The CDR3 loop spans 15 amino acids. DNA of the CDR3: TGTGCCAGCAGCCCGGACCTAAGTGGTATGAACGAGCAGTACTTC. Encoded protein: CASSPDLSGMNEQYF.

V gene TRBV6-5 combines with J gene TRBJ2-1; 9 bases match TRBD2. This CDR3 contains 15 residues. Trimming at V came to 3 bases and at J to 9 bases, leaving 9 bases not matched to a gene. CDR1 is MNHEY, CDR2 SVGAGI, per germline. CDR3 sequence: CASSYLAGGQGEQFF. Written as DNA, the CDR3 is TGTGCCAGCAGTTATCTGGCGGGGGGGCAGGGTGAGCAGTTCTTC.

The CDR3 DNA reads TGTGCCAGCAGCAGACACCAAGGTCAGGAAAAACTGTTTTTT. This gives the protein CASSRHQGQEKLFF. The V call is TRBV6-5, the J call TRBJ1-4; D remains ambiguous. Germline assignment: CDR1 MNHEY and CDR2 SVGAGI. Trimming pared 6 bases from V and 8 bases from J, leaving 16 bases between. The CDR3 runs 14 residues.

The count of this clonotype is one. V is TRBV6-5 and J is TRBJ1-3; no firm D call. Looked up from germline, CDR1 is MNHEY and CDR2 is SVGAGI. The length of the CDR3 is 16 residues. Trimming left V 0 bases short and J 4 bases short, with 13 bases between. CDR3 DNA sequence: TGTGCCAGCAGTTACTCGATCAAGGTTTCGGGAAACACCATATATTTT. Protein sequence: CASSYSIKVSGNTIYF.

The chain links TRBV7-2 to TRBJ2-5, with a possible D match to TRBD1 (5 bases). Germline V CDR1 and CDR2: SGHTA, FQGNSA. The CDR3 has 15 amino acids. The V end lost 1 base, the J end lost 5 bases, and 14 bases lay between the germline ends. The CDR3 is CASSLDGRERETQYF. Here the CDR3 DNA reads TGTGCCAGCAGCTTAGATGGCAGGGAAAGGGAGACCCAGTACTTC.

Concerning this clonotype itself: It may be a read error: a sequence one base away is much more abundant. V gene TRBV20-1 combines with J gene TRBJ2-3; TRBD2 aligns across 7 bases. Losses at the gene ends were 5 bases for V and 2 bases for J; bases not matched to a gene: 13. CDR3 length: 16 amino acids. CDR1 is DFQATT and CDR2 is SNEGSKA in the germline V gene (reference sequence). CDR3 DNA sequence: TGCAGTGCTCCTACGTTGACGGGGGGTCACACAGATACGCAGTATTTT. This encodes CSAPTLTGGHTDTQYF.

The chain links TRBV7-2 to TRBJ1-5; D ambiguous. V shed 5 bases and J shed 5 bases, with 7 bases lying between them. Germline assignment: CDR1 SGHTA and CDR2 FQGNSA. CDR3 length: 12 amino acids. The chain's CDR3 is CASSQMYQPQHF. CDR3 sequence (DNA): TGTGCCAGCAGCCAGATGTATCAGCCCCAGCATTTT.

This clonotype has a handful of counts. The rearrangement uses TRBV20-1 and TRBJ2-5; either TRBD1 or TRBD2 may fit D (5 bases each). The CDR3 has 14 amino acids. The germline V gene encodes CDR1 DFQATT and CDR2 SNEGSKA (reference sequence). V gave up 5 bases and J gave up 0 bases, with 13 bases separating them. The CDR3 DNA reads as TGCAGTGCTCCGGGACGGACTTACCAAGAGACCCAGTACTTC. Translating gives CSAPGRTYQETQYF.

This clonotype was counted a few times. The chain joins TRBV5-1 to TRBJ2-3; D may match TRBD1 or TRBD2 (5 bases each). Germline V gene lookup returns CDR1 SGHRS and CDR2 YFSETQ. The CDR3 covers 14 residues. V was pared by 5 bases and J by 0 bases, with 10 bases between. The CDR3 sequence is CASRFEGSTDTQYF. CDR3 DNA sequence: TGCGCCAGCAGGTTTGAGGGGAGCACAGATACGCAGTATTTT.

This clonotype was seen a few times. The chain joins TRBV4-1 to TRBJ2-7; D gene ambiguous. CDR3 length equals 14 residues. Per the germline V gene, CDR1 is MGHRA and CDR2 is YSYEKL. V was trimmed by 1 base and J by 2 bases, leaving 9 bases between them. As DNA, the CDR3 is TGCGCCAGCAGCCAAGTACTTGGGGCCTACGAGCAGTACTTC. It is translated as CASSQVLGAYEQYF.

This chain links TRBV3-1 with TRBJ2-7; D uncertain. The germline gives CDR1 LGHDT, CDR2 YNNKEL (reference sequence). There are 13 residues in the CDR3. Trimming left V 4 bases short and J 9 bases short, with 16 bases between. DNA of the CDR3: TGTGCCAGCAGCCGAGTAGTGTTTGGCGGGCAGTACTTC. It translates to CASSRVVFGGQYF.

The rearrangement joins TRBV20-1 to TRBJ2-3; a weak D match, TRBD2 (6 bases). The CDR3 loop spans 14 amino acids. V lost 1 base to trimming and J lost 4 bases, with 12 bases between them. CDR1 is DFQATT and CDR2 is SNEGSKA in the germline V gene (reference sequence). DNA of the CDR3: TGCAGTGCTAGAGGCACTAGCAACGCAGATACGCAGTATTTT. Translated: CSARGTSNADTQYF.

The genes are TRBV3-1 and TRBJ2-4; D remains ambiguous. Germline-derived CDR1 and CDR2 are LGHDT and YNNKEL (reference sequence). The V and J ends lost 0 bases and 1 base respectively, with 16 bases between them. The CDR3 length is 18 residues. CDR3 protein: CASSQEPPLLGAKNIQYF. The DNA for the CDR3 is TGTGCCAGCAGCCAAGAACCCCCTTTGCTTGGGGCCAAAAACATTCAGTACTTC.

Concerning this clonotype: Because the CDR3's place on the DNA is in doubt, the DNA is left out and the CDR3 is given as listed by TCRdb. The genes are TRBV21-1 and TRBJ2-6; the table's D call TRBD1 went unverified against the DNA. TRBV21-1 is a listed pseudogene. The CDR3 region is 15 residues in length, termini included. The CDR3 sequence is CASSKVGEGANVLTF.

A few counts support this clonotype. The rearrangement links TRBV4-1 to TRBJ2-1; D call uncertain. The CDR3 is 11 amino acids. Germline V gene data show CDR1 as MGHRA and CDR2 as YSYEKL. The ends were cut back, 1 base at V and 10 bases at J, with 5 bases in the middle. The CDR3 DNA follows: TGCGCCAGCAGCCAAGGGGTCGAGCAGTTCTTC. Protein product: CASSQGVEQFF.

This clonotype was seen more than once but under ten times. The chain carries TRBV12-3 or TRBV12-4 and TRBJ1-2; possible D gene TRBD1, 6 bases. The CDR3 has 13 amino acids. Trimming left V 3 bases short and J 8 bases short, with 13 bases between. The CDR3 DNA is TGTGCCAGCAGTTTCGTCTTAGGGGGAGGCTACACCTTC. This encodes CASSFVLGGGYTF.

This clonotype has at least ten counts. The DNA for the CDR3 is TGCAGTGCTAGAAAGTCACTAAGGCCCTACGAGCAGTACTTC. Translation gives CSARKSLRPYEQYF. The gene calls are TRBV20-1 and TRBJ2-7; the D is unclear. The germline gives CDR1 DFQATT, CDR2 SNEGSKA (reference sequence). The ends were cut back, 2 bases at V and 2 bases at J, with 13 bases in the middle. This CDR3 has 14 amino acids.

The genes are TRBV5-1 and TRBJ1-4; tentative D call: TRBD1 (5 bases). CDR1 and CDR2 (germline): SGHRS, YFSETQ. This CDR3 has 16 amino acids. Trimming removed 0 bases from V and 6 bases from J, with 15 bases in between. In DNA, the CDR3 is TGCGCCAGCAGCTTGGTCGGGGACGAGAGGGATGAAAAACTGTTTTTT. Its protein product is CASSLVGDERDEKLFF.

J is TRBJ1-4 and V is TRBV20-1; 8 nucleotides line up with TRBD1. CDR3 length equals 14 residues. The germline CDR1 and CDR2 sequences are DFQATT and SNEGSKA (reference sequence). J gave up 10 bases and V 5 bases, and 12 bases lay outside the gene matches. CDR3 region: CSAGPGGGGGKLFF. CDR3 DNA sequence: TGCAGTGCTGGCCCAGGGGGCGGTGGAGGAAAACTGTTTTTT.

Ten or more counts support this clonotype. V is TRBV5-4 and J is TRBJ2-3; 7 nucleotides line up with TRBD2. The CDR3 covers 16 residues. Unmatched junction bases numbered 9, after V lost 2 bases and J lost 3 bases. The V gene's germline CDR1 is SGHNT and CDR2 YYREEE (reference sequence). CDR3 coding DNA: TGTGCCAGCAGCTTCGGCGGGGCGGGGGTTACAGATACGCAGTATTTT. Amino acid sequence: CASSFGGAGVTDTQYF.

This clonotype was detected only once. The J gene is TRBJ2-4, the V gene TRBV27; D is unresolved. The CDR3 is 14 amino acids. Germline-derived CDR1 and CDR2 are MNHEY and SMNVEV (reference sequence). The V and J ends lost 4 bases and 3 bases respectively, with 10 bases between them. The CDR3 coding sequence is TGTGCCAGCAGTTCCCTCCTTAACAAAAACATTCAGTACTTC. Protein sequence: CASSSLLNKNIQYF.

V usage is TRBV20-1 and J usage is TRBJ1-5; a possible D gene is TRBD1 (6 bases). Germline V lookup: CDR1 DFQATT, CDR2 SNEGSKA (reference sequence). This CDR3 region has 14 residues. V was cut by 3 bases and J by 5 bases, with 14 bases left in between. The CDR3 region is CSARDTGSYQPQHF. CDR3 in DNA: TGCAGTGCTAGGGACACAGGGAGTTATCAGCCCCAGCATTTT.

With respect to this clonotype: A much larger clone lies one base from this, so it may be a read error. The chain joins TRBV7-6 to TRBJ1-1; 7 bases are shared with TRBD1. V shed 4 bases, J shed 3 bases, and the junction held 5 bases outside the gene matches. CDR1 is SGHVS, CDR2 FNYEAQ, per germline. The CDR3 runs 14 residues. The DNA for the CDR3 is TGTGCCAGCAGCTCCGACAGGGAAGACACTGAAGCTTTCTTT. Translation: CASSSDREDTEAFF.

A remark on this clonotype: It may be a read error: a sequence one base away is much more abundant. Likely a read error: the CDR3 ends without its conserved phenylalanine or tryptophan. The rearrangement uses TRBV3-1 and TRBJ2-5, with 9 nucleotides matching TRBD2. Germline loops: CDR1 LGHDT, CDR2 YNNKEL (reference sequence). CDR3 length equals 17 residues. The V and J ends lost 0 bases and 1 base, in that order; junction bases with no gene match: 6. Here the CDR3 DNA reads TGTGCCAGCAGCCAAGACCAGCTGCGGGGGGGCCAAGAGACCCAGTACTTA. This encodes CASSQDQLRGGQETQYL.